Detailed here is one T cell receptor beta chain. Per the germline V gene, CDR1 is SGHRS and CDR2 is YFSETQ. This CDR3 comprises 18 residues. The trim removed 0 bases at V and 2 bases at J, leaving 8 bases unmatched. These data belong to a study of blood T cell repertoires in COVID-19. As for the study in general: From the United States, Italy and Spain came samples of acute and convalescent COVID-19. Sources were T cells, B-cell-depleted T cells, or PBMCs; the material itself was cDNA or gDNA.

Authors' processing steps: Researchers report that nucleated cell counts were estimated from reference gene primer amplification. Sequencing was performed with immunoSEQ multiplex PCR; in TCRdb, only in-frame clones are kept and a portion is missing. V and J calls and clone size are copied from that table; D and trimming were computed from the DNA. This sample carries more than 60,000 clones, roughly 87% of them seen once, and the ten largest clones take roughly 5.3%. The clonotype comes from a woman of 80 years or more with active or convalescent COVID-19. Sequenced input: peripheral blood. The gene calls are TRBV5-1 and TRBJ2-3, with 11 positions matching TRBD2. The CDR3 spells CASSLESTSGATTDTQYF. Here the CDR3 DNA reads TGCGCCAGCAGCTTGGAATCGACTAGCGGGGCCACCACAGATACGCAGTATTTT.